This TCR beta chain came from a study of Ad26.COV2.S vaccination and SARS-CoV-2 variants. Only in-frame clones appear in the TCRdb table, and some are missing; sequencing was by immunoSEQ multiplex PCR. The repertoire consists of just over 350,000 clones, with approximately 90% occurring once and the leading ten covering about 3.9%. For this clone: The antigen remains unidentified.

The study's findings and limits: There was a possibility that the TCR breadth and depth analyses underestimated total T cell responses.

V was clipped by 5 bases and J by 11 bases; unmatched bases: 3. The CDR3 is 11 amino acids. Germline CDR1 SEHNR, CDR2 FQNEAQ (reference sequence). This material consisted of peripheral blood, taken after recovery from COVID-19. The sequence was obtained from a human donor who had recovered from COVID-19. This chain uses TRBV7-9 with TRBJ1-1, with 9 bases aligning to TRBD1. CDR3 sequence: CASSQQGAAFF. CDR3 bases: TGTGCCAGCAGCCAACAGGGGGCGGCTTTCTTT.